This TCR beta chain was sequenced during a study of blood T cell repertoires in COVID-19. Study summary: Acute-phase and convalescent COVID-19 samples originated in the United States, Italy and Spain. From T cells, B-cell-depleted T cells, or PBMCs came the material, which was cDNA or gDNA.

Per germline, CDR1 LNHNV and CDR2 YYDKDF (reference sequence). The CDR3 has 13 amino acids. V dropped 5 bases and J dropped 9; count of bases not matched to a gene: 10. Methods used by the authors: Amplified reference gene primers provided the basis for estimating nucleated cell counts. TCRdb's copy holds only in-frame clones and misses some; the assay was immunoSEQ multiplex PCR. V and J calls and clone size are as listed in that table; D and trimming were resolved from the DNA. The sample lists approximately 290,000 clones, roughly 90% occurring once. The sample consisted of peripheral blood. The source is a man aged 18-30 years with active or convalescent COVID-19. The rearrangement joins TRBV15 to TRBJ2-7; 7 nucleotides agree with TRBD1. The CDR3 nucleotides read TGTGCCACCAGCGCCGGGACAGCCCGTGGGCAGTACTTC. Its protein is CATSAGTARGQYF.